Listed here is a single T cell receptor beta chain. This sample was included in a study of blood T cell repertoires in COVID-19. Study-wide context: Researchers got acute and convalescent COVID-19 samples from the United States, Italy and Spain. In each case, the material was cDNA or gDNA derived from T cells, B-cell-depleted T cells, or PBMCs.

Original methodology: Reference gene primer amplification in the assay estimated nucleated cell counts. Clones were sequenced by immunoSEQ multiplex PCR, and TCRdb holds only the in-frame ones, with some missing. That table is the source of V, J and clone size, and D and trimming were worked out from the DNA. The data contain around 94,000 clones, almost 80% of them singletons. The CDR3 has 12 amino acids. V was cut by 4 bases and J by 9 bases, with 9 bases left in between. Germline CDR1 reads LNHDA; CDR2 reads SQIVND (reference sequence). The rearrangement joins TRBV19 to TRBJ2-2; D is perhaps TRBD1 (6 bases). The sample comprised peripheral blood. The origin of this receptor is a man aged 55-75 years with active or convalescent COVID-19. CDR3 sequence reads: CASSTQGWELFF. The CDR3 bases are TGTGCCAGTAGTACACAGGGCTGGGAGCTGTTTTTT.